This T cell receptor beta chain was identified during a study of blood T cells in healthy people across ages. A second PCR of 7 to 11 cycles used a sample-barcoded 5' primer and a J-beta primer mix. TCRdb re-called the 5' RACE reads through MiXCR, storing one row per CDR3 protein. The repertoire holds more than 700,000 distinct CDR3 sequences, with about 53% as singletons. Material: blood. The receptor was derived from a man at least 80 years old in good health.

This CDR3 is CASSYSPAGGYEKLFF. The CDR3 DNA sequence: TGTGCCAGCAGTTACTCTCCGGCGGGCGGGTACGAAAAACTGTTTTTT. The J gene is TRBJ1-4, the V gene TRBV6-6; no clear D. Germline V gives CDR1 MNHNY, CDR2 SVGAGI (reference sequence). V lost 0 bases, J lost 8 bases, and 16 bases lay in between. This CDR3 spans 16 amino acids.